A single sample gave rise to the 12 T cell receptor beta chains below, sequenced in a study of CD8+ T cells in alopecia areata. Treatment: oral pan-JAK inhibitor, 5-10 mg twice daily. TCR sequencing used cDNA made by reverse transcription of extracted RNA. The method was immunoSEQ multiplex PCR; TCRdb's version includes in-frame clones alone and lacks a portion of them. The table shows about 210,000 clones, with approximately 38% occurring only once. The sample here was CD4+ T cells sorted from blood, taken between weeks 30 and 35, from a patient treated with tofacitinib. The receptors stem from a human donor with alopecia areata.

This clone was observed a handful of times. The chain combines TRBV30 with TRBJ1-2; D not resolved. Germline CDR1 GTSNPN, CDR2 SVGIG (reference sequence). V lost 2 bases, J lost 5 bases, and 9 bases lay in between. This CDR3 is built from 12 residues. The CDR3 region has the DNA TGTGCCTGGAGTTGGGGAGGGTATGGCTACACCTTC. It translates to CAWSWGGYGYTF.

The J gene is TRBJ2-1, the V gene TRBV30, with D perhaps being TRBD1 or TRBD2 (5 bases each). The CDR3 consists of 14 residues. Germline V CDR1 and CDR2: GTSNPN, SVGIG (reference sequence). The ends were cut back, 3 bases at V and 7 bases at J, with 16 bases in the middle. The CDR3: CAWSPGTRLNEQFF. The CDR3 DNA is TGTGCCTGGAGCCCCGGGACCCGGCTAAATGAGCAGTTCTTC.

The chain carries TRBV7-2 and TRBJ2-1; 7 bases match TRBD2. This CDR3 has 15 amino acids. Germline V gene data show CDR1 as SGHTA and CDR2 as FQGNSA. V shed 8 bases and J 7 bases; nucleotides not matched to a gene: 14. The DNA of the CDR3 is TGTGCCAGCCCGGGGGGACCGCGGGGTTTAAATGAGCAGTTCTTC. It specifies CASPGGPRGLNEQFF.

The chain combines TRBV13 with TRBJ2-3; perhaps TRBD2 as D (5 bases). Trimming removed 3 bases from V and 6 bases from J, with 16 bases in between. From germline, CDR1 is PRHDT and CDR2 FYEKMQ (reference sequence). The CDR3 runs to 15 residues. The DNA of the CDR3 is TGTGCCAGCAGCTTCCAACGGGTCCGCGGGGATACGCAGTATTTT. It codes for CASSFQRVRGDTQYF. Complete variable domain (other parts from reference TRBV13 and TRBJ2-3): AAGVIQSPRHLIKEKRETATLKCYPIPRHDTVYWYQQGPGQDPQFLISFYEKMQSDKGSIPDRFSAQQFSDYHSELNMSSLELGDSALYFCASSFQRVRGDTQYFGPGTRLTVL.

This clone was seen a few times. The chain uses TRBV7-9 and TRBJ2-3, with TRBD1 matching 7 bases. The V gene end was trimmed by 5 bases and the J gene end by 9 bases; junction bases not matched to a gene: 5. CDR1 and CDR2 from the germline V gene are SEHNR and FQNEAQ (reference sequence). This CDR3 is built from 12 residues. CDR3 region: CASSVPGQTQYF. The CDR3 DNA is TGTGCCAGCAGCGTCCCGGGACAGACGCAGTATTTT.

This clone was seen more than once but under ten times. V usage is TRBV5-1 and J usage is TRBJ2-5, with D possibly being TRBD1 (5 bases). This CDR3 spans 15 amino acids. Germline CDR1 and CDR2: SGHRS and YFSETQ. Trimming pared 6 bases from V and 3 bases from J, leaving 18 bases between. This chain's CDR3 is CASTHTQARKETQYF. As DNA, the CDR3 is TGCGCCAGCACCCACACACAGGCGAGGAAAGAGACCCAGTACTTC.

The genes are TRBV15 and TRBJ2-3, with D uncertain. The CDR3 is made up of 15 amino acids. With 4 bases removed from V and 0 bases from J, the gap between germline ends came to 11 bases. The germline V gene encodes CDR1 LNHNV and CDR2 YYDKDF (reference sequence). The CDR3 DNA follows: TGTGCCACCAGCAACACAGTAGCTAGCACAGATACGCAGTATTTT. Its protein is CATSNTVASTDTQYF.

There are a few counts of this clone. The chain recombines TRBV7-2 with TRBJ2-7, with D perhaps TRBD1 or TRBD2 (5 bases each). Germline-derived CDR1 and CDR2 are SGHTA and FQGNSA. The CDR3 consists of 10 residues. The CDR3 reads CASRLGRTSV. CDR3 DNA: TGTGCCAGCAGACTGGGACGGACCTCGGTC.

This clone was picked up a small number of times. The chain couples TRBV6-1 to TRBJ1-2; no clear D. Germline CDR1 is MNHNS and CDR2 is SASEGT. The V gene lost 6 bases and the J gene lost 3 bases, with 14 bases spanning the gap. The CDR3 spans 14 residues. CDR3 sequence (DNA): TGTGCCAGCAGGTTACATGGAAGGGACTATGGCTACACCTTC. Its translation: CASRLHGRDYGYTF.

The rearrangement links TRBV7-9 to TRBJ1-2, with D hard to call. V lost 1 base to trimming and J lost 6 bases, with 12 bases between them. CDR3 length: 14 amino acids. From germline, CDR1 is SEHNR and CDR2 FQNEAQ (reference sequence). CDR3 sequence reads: CASSLGGIPDGYTF. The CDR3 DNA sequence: TGTGCCAGCAGCTTAGGCGGGATACCGGATGGCTACACCTTC.

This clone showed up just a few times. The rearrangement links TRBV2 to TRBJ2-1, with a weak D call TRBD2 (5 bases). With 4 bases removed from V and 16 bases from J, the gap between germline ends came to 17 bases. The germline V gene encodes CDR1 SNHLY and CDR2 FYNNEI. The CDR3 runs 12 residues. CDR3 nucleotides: TGTGCCAGCAGTGTTTCTAGCTTTGGGTTATTCTTC. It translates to CASSVSSFGLFF.

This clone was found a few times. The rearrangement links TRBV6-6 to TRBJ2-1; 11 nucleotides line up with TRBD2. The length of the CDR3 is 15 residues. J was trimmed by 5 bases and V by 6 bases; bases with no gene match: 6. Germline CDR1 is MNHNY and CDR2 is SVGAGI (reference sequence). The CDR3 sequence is CASSPGTSGNNEQFF. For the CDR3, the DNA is TGTGCCAGCAGCCCCGGGACTAGCGGAAACAATGAGCAGTTCTTC.